This T cell receptor (beta chain) was sequenced in a study of T-cell reconstitution after alpha-beta-depleted transplantation in children. Trimming pared 1 base from V and 1 base from J, leaving 15 bases between. CDR3 length: 16 amino acids. The V gene's germline CDR1 is SGHRS and CDR2 YFSETQ. Study-level findings and limits: Reportedly, only several hundred clones from non-depleted graft cells drove alpha-beta T-cell counts at about two months.

This clonotype occurred a few times. Its antigen is unidentified. As it was prepared, the TCRbeta library received unique molecular identifiers. In TCRdb, the PCR reads were re-called with MiXCR into one record per CDR3 protein. The table records tens of thousands of distinct CDR3 sequences, roughly 13% of them present only once. The receptor was derived from a male patient under 10 years old who had a stem cell transplant for acute lymphoblastic leukemia, so the T cells may come from the graft donor. The specimen comprised PBMCs, mostly from graft donor cells, sampled 180 days after TCRalphabeta/CD19-depleted stem cell transplant. The rearrangement joins TRBV5-1 to TRBJ2-7, with D perhaps assigned TRBD1 or TRBD2 (5 bases each). CDR3 bases: TGCGCCAGCAGCTTGCCCGAGGGGACCTCTTCCTACGAGCAGTACTTC. Its protein product is CASSLPEGTSSYEQYF. The whole variable domain, remainder taken from reference TRBV5-1 and TRBJ2-7, is KAGVTQTPRYLIKTRGQQVTLSCSPISGHRSVSWYQQTPGQGLQFLFEYFSETQRNKGNFPGRFSGRQFSNSRSEMNVSTLELGDSALYLCASSLPEGTSSYEQYFGPGTRLTVT.